The TCR beta chain described here comes from a study of T cell responses to AZD1222 COVID-19 vaccine (dated by TCRdb to the early 2020s). Notes on the research overall: AZD1222 recipients whose second dose came at about 4 weeks and those whose second dose came at about 12 weeks were combined into one group, since spike-specific TCR depth and breadth did not differ between the two schedules. A total of just over 230 trial participants underwent TCR sequencing, of whom 207 had received two doses of AZD1222 and roughly 26 had received two doses of the MenACWY control vaccine. Trial participants were enrolled into age subgroups of 18-55, 56-69 and 70-plus years, which contained about 150, 28 and 57 TCR-sequenced participants, respectively. Results the study describes overall, beyond this receptor: After two AZD1222 doses, both the breadth and the depth of spike-specific TCRs were significantly higher than at day 0 and than in MenACWY recipients. Reportedly, almost half of the unique spike-specific TCRs recognized epitopes lying outside the regions that are mutated in the B.1.351 and B.1.1.7 variants. Conclusions about previously exposed vaccinees are limited, since just 6 or 7 AZD1222 recipients were seropositive for SARS-CoV-2 at baseline. No day 14 peak-response samples were available, so repertoires were characterized only after the peak T cell response. The 56-69-year group was small, and its depth increase did not reach significance, likely because of low power. The vaccine-associated CD4 TCRs covered the entire spike protein, and the dominant responses fell in regions 160-218 and 743-854. Participants were mostly white British and included more females than males, and it was suggested by the authors that clonal diversity may have been underestimated.

The CDR3 regions of human TCRbeta chains were subjected to immunosequencing. The paper's processing steps were these. Repertoire TCRs were matched against a reference library of SARS-CoV-2-specific TCRs generated with the MIRA antigen-specificity platform. Breadth was defined as the fraction of unique TCRs that were SARS-CoV-2-associated. Depth was defined as the fraction of total T cells that were SARS-CoV-2-associated. Using the MIRA data, every spike-specific TCR was mapped to the spike region that the TCR reacted to and assigned to either a CD4 or a CD8 class. Log10-transformed breadth and depth values were compared by one-way ANOVA with Sidak's multiple comparisons tests. Entries here come from immuneACCESS through TCRdb and include only in-frame sequences with V and J called. Some clones fail to appear in such tables; in the studies checked, an unresolved V gene covers under half of the shortfall, and the cause of the remainder is unknown. The DNA was the basis for D and trimming; V, J and clone size are from that table. Recorded for this sample are 72,000 or so clones; more than 75% of them occurred a single time. Of the sample, under 5% falls within the top ten clones.

Of note for this clone: Its antigen is unknown. Qualities for individual bases were not recorded, and no much larger clone is one base off.

The sample's time point, from its label and the paper: baseline before first vaccination. The vaccinee samples were drawn from two UK trials, COV001 and COV002, one of which was a single-blind randomized controlled phase 2/3 trial testing AZD1222 (ChAdOx1 nCoV-19) in healthy adults. Trial participant PBMC samples were collected at day 0 and day 28 after the second dose for TCRbeta chain sequencing. Reading from cysteine to phenylalanine, the CDR3 counts 15 amino acids. Just the 45-base CDR3 DNA is kept, in frame starting at base 1. The germline V end is reduced by 4 bases and the J end by 4 bases; junction bases left unmatched: 7. Taken from the germline V gene, the CDR1 and CDR2 loops are KGHDR and SFDVKD.

This receptor was identified in an adult in good health. The chain is made from TRBV24-1 and TRBJ2-3; TRBD1 fits 7 bases in the junction. Here the sequenced sample was peripheral blood, taken on day 0 of AZD1222 vaccination. For the CDR3, the sequence is CATSDPGQAADTQYF. The DNA is as follows: TGTGCCACCAGTGACCCCGGACAGGCGGCAGATACGCAGTATTTT.